This TCR beta chain was identified in a study of blood T cell repertoires in COVID-19. Whole-study context: PBMCs, B-cell-depleted T cells, or T cells provided the cDNA or gDNA that made up the material.

The data were produced by immunoSEQ multiplex PCR, yet TCRdb's version contains in-frame clones alone and is incomplete. The sample contains roughly 75,000 clones, roughly 70% of which appear only once. The CDR3 is made up of 13 amino acids. V was clipped by 4 bases and J by 5 bases; unmatched bases: 4. Germline CDR1 is MGHDK and CDR2 is SYGVNS. Sequences were obtained from peripheral blood. J is TRBJ2-5 and V is TRBV25-1; 7 bases match TRBD1. This clonotype originated in a human donor with acute or convalescent COVID-19. The donor label of this sample is uncertain. This CDR3 reads CASSGRRGETQYF. For the CDR3, the DNA is TGTGCCAGCAGTGGTCGCAGGGGGGAGACCCAGTACTTC.